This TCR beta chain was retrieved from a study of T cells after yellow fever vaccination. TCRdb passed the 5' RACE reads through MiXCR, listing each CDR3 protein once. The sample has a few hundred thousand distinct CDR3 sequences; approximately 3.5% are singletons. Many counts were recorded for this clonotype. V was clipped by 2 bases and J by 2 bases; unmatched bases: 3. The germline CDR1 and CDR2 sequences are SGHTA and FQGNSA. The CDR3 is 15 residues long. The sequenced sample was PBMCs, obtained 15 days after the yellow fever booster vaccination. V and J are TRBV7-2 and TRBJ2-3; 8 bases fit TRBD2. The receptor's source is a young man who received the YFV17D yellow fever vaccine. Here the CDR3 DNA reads TGTGCCAGCAGCTTAAGTAGCGGGGCCACAGATACGCAGTATTTT. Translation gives CASSLSSGATDTQYF.